This T cell receptor (beta chain) appears in the sequencing data of a study of cytomegalovirus exposure and HLA in healthy donors (dated by TCRdb to about 2017). Notes on the research overall: In an earlier analysis of around 540 of the donors, about 260 Gb of sequence data and approximately 120 million unique TCR beta sequences from roughly 200 million T cells were reported. About 280 gigabases of sequencing data and approximately 91 million unique TCR sequences made up an early release that covered 640 HLA-typed donors. The study was designed to test whether signatures of past pathogen exposure could be identified by cataloging public T cell receptors. Donor age, sex, ethnicity and CMV serostatus were collected together with the repertoire data. An earlier analysis of 587 of the donors used high-throughput TCR beta sequencing to judge whether each TCR beta V gene segment behaved as functional or pseudogenic. Four to six DR-DQ haplotypes were handled as single units for association and clustering, since linkage in the cohort was strong. Using immunosequencing, the study profiled T cell repertoires from approximately 700 subjects and related those repertoires to cytomegalovirus serostatus. A later genetic analysis used genome-wide SNP genotypes for about 65% of the 666 donors, treating that subset as a discovery cohort. In the later analysis, no new phenotypic data were used to find candidate immune exposures; instead, reliance was placed on TCR beta sequences and their occurrence across donors. To study patterns of TCR occurrence, a later analysis re-analyzed previously published TCR beta repertoires from 600 to 750 donors and added high-resolution HLA genotyping. To predict cytomegalovirus infection status, the study brought together high-throughput TCR immunosequencing, statistical association of individual TCRs with disease status, and machine learning. Among 300 to 500 genotyped donors of the cohort, an average of approximately 200,000 unique TCR beta nucleotide sequences was sequenced per donor, of which approximately 19% were non-productive. Class I and class II HLA loci were covered by the typing at four-digit resolution. Every repertoire in the discovery cohort had been generated on one and the same sequencing platform. The number of typed donors differed by locus: roughly 629-630 for A, B, C, DRB1 and DQB1; 500 to 550 for DQA1; fewer than 610 for DPA1; and 450 to 480 for DPB1. The genetic ancestry cluster associated with self-reported Caucasian donors included about four fifths of the roughly 400 genotyped donors. A separate validation cohort of 100 to 150 different subjects was used in addition to the roughly 700-subject first cohort. Overall results and qualifications from the work: Linkage disequilibrium might explain the correlated functional status among segregating V segments, but an unknown experimental factor could not be ruled out. Several of the top co-occurrence clusters appeared to be linked to parvovirus B19, influenza, CMV and Epstein-Barr virus, according to a later analysis. This cohort had only TCR beta chains sequenced, and the lack of alpha or paired-chain data limited which features could be detected. In a later analysis, TCR association rates were found to vary across HLA loci, with the most associated TCRs seen for DRB1 alleles and the fewest for HLA-C alleles. CMV serostatus was the only immune exposure information available for the cohort. A later analysis associated approximately 17,000 TCR beta sequences with specific HLA alleles at a false discovery rate of 0.05. In an earlier analysis of more than 450 of the donors, most TCR beta V segments were observed in productive rearrangements about 90% or about 30% of the time, broadly matching IMGT annotations. According to the authors, the approach could potentially be generalized to other disease states and immunological phenotypes. In vitro tests confirmed that a few of the cytomegalovirus-associated TCR beta chains recognize cytomegalovirus antigens. A later genetic analysis reported fewer N-insertions in productive TCRs among donors in an Asian-associated ancestry cluster than the roughly 620-donor mean. A cluster of highly shared sequence variants was judged likely to represent a technical artifact of the sequencing pipeline. Most TCR sequences were seen in very few donors, while some public TCRs were found in many individuals. A later genetic analysis associated a missense DCLRE1C variant with V-gene and J-gene trimming of TCR beta chains, and an independent cohort replicated the association. In a later analysis, HLA-associated TCR beta chains showed more clonal expansion and lower generation probabilities than non-associated chains that were equally common. Sequencing depth was assumed to be roughly uniform across donors in the presence/absence analyses, though that assumption may not hold. Some IMGT-functional V segments, including TRBV6-2 and TRBV6-3, could not be distinguished by the 87-base-pair reads and were therefore excluded. When HLA alleles, especially DR and DQ, strongly co-occurred, attributing TCR associations to individual alleles was difficult. A further reported finding was that TCR beta sequences accurately predicted the HLA-A and HLA-B alleles for most subjects in the first cohort. According to a later analysis, most CMV-associated TCR beta chains appeared to be HLA-restricted, and the HLA associations seemed to be driven largely by CMV exposure. The classifier was reported to diagnose cytomegalovirus status with high specificity and sensitivity in both the original cohort and the validation cohort. The study gave a list of over 150 TCR beta chains associated with cytomegalovirus. Because counts were too low, seventeen rarely observed V segments, including chromosome 9 orphons, were excluded from the earlier analysis of 587 of the donors. HLA typing was unavailable for some donors at each locus, so association tests used only the typed subset.

Details on this clone: This receptor's antigen is unknown. Base qualities are not provided; no much larger clone lies one nucleotide away.

Library creation used the immunoSEQ multiplex PCR assay. A mixture of 60 forward primers for TCR Vbeta segments and 13 reverse primers for TCR Jbeta segments was used in the multiplex PCR. A multiplex PCR assay on genomic DNA amplified the CDR3 region of rearranged TCR beta genes. Amplified TCR beta libraries were sequenced as 87-base-pair reads on the Illumina HiSeq System. For the original study's pipeline: A later analysis tallied roughly 80 million unique TCR beta chains across the 640 or so repertoires, and approximately 11 million of those chains were shared by two or more donors. To remove PCR and sequencing errors, raw reads were error-corrected and collapsed into unique sequences using a nearest-neighbor algorithm that merged closely related sequences. Alignment of CDR3 sequences to IMGT reference sequences was used to assign V, D and J gene segments. For a sequence to be retained, a match of at least six nucleotides was required to both a V gene segment and a J gene segment. Rearrangements were classified as productive when the CDR3 lacked stop codons and remained in frame with V and J, and all other rearrangements were classified as non-productive. CDR3 was defined by IMGT convention, running from the second conserved V-encoded cysteine to the conserved J-encoded phenylalanine. In an earlier analysis of around 600 of the donors, sequences lacking an unambiguous match to a single V gene segment were excluded. In an earlier analysis of approximately 590 of the donors, a V segment was called functional when productive rearrangements were above 56.7%, and segregating when the standard deviation between donors exceeded 5%. To diagnose cytomegalovirus status from the catalog of TCR beta chain sequences, a statistical classification framework was built. V and J gene assignment, in a later analysis, came from comparing TCR nucleotide sequences with IMGT/GENE-DB human TR gene sequences. Using the TCRdist pipeline, a later analysis assigned CDR3 sequences along with most-parsimonious VDJ recombination scenarios. In a later analysis, each TCR beta chain was defined by its CDR3 amino acid sequence together with its V-gene family, and reads without a unique V-gene family were excluded. As a way to deal with suspected cross-contamination and a sequencing artifact, a later analysis dropped roughly 620 nucleotide sequences that were highly shared and had low generation probability. In a later analysis, a clonal expansion index was calculated for each public chain from normalized within-repertoire ranks of inferred template counts. Generation probabilities in a later analysis came from a VDJ recombination model fitted to out-of-frame rearrangements, and those results were checked against IGoR. Hypergeometric tests were used in a later analysis to score TCR-TCR, TCR-HLA and TCR-CMV co-occurrence, with a repertoire-size bias correction applied to the TCR pairs. A later analysis estimated false discovery rates by permuting HLA or CMV assignments 20 times. In a later analysis, co-occurring TCRs were grouped using DBSCAN, and TCRdist sequence similarity was added for clustering within HLA-allele-positive subsets. Repertoires with fewer than 30,000 or more than 120,000 public chains were left out of co-occurrence clustering, as were roughly five repertoires with anomalous nucleotide sharing. TCRdb took over this immuneACCESS table, retaining in-frame rearrangements with V and J assigned. Such tables are incomplete; in checked studies, under half of the missing clones stem from an unresolved V gene, and the remainder is unexplained. For V, J and clone size, that table is used; D and trimming come from the DNA. Present in this sample are approximately 140,000 clones, 82% of which were seen just once. The biggest ten clones account for roughly 3.2% of the sample.

From the cysteine through the phenylalanine, the CDR3 covers 16 amino acids. Only the CDR3 portion is preserved as DNA: 48 bases, with reading frame beginning at the first base. Compared with germline, V lacks 6 bases and J lacks 5 bases; bases without a gene match: 12. The germline V gene (reference sequence) specifies MNHNY as CDR1 and SVGAGI as CDR2. The cohort was made up of under 800 healthy bone marrow donors. At the time of sampling, all cohort members were nominally healthy, though unrecorded immune exposures were likely present. The donor tested CMV seropositive and was one of the 289 seropositive cohort members. Each donor provided a peripheral blood sample, and peripheral blood mononuclear cells were used for TCR beta sequencing. Genomic DNA extraction from the blood cell samples was performed with the Qiagen DNeasy Blood Extraction Kit.

The sample taken for sequencing was PBMCs. The receptor was isolated from a man aged 18 to 29 in good health and CMV-seropositive. This sequence uses TRBV6-6 and TRBJ2-2; 7 central nucleotides agree with TRBD1. This receptor has the CDR3 CASSSSSTGRTGELFF. The nucleotide sequence is TGTGCCAGCAGCTCGTCCTCGACAGGGCGGACCGGGGAGCTGTTTTTT.